These T cell receptor beta chains were read from a single sample in a study of T cell responses to AZD1222 COVID-19 vaccine. The table came from immunoSEQ multiplex PCR; TCRdb's copy has only in-frame clones and leaves some out. Of under 80,000 clones in the sample, roughly four fifths were seen once. The material was peripheral blood, obtained 28 days after the second AZD1222 dose. The receptors come from an adult who received the AZD1222 COVID-19 vaccine. CDR3s include the opening cysteine and the closing phenylalanine or tryptophan. D genes are given only for firm matches. Rows may omit the clone size; those that give it use once, few, many or a size class.

clone size: once; V gene: TRBV29-1; J gene: TRBJ1-5; D gene: NA; CDR3 protein: CSVAGPNQPQHF; CDR3 DNA: TGCAGCGTTGCCGGGCCCAATCAGCCCCAGCATTTT
clone size: NA; V gene: TRBV4-2; J gene: TRBJ1-4; D gene: NA; CDR3 protein: CASSQDTMQVGPEKLFF; CDR3 DNA: TGTGCCAGCAGCCAAGACACGATGCAAGTCGGGCCTGAAAAACTGTTTTTT
clone size: NA; V gene: TRBV19; J gene: TRBJ1-6; D gene: NA; CDR3 protein: CASSTQQGSPLHF; CDR3 DNA: TGTGCCAGTAGTACCCAACAGGGTTCACCCCTCCACTTT
clone size: NA; V gene: TRBV10-3; J gene: TRBJ2-3; D gene: TRBD2; CDR3 protein: CAISELGTSGTDTQYF; CDR3 DNA: TGTGCCATCAGTGAGCTAGGGACTAGCGGCACAGATACGCAGTATTTT
clone size: NA; V gene: TRBV5-1; J gene: TRBJ2-3; D gene: NA; CDR3 protein: CASSGRLGTDTQYF; CDR3 DNA: TGCGCCAGCAGCGGTCGACTGGGCACAGATACGCAGTATTTT
clone size: NA; V gene: TRBV2; J gene: TRBJ2-1; D gene: TRBD2; CDR3 protein: CASRELAGDYNEQFF; CDR3 DNA: TGTGCCAGCAGGGAACTAGCGGGAGATTACAATGAGCAGTTCTTC
clone size: once; V gene: TRBV24-1; J gene: TRBJ2-3; D gene: TRBD2; CDR3 protein: CATSSGRGYTDTQYF; CDR3 DNA: TGTGCCACCTCTAGCGGGAGGGGGTACACAGATACGCAGTATTTT
clone size: few; V gene: TRBV6-4; J gene: TRBJ2-2; D gene: TRBD2; CDR3 protein: CASSDSALAGDNLKRTGELFF; CDR3 DNA: TGTGCCAGCAGTGACTCAGCACTAGCGGGAGATAATCTAAAACGGACCGGGGAGCTGTTTTTT
clone size: NA; V gene: TRBV18; J gene: TRBJ2-3; D gene: NA; CDR3 protein: CASSQQESSTDTQYF; CDR3 DNA: TGTGCCAGCTCACAACAGGAGTCTAGCACAGATACGCAGTATTTT
clone size: NA; V gene: TRBV5-4; J gene: TRBJ1-1; D gene: TRBD1; CDR3 protein: CASSAPTGGSTEAFF; CDR3 DNA: TGTGCCAGCAGCGCGCCGACAGGGGGAAGTACTGAAGCTTTCTTT
clone size: NA; V gene: TRBV9; J gene: TRBJ2-7; D gene: TRBD2; CDR3 protein: CASSVGDSGRNEQYF; CDR3 DNA: TGTGCCAGCAGCGTAGGAGATAGCGGGAGAAACGAGCAGTACTTC
clone size: few; V gene: TRBV7-2; J gene: TRBJ2-7; D gene: NA; CDR3 protein: CASSAQEAVSYEQYF; CDR3 DNA: TGTGCCAGCAGCGCACAGGAGGCCGTCTCCTACGAGCAGTACTTC
clone size: NA; V gene: TRBV15; J gene: TRBJ2-7; D gene: NA; CDR3 protein: CATSRDNSPYEQYF; CDR3 DNA: TGTGCCACCAGCAGAGATAATAGTCCCTACGAGCAGTACTTC
clone size: NA; V gene: TRBV28; J gene: TRBJ1-1; D gene: NA; CDR3 protein: CASSPFHSLTETNTEAFF; CDR3 DNA: TGTGCCAGCAGTCCTTTCCACTCCTTGACAGAAACGAACACTGAAGCTTTCTTT
clone size: NA; V gene: TRBV11-2; J gene: TRBJ2-7; D gene: NA; CDR3 protein: CASSLVDYEQYF; CDR3 DNA: TGTGCCAGCAGCTTAGTCGACTACGAGCAGTACTTC
clone size: once; V gene: TRBV12-3/TRBV12-4; J gene: TRBJ1-5; D gene: NA; CDR3 protein: CASRAGSNQPQHF; CDR3 DNA: TGTGCCAGCAGGGCAGGGAGCAATCAGCCCCAGCATTTT
clone size: NA; V gene: TRBV27; J gene: TRBJ2-3; D gene: NA; CDR3 protein: CASSYLTDRYTQYF; CDR3 DNA: TGTGCCAGCAGTTACCTAACGGACCGATATACGCAGTATTTT
clone size: few; V gene: TRBV5-4; J gene: TRBJ1-1; D gene: NA; CDR3 protein: CASSKQWDTEAFF; CDR3 DNA: TGTGCCAGCAGCAAACAGTGGGACACTGAAGCTTTCTTT
clone size: NA; V gene: TRBV5-1; J gene: TRBJ2-7; D gene: NA; CDR3 protein: CASSSGHEPSYEQYF; CDR3 DNA: TGCGCCAGCAGCTCCGGACACGAACCCTCCTACGAGCAGTACTTC
clone size: once; V gene: TRBV7-3; J gene: TRBJ1-4; D gene: NA; CDR3 protein: CASSLNLSVGFEKLFF; CDR3 DNA: TGTGCCAGCAGCTTAAATCTTTCGGTAGGTTTTGAAAAACTGTTTTTT
clone size: NA; V gene: TRBV11-1; J gene: TRBJ2-7; D gene: NA; CDR3 protein: CASSLPDSYEQYF; CDR3 DNA: TGTGCCAGCAGCTTGCCGGACAGCTACGAGCAGTACTTC
clone size: NA; V gene: TRBV2; J gene: TRBJ2-3; D gene: TRBD1; CDR3 protein: CASRQGGTDTQYF; CDR3 DNA: TGTGCCAGCAGGCAGGGGGGCACAGATACGCAGTATTTT
clone size: NA; V gene: TRBV27; J gene: TRBJ1-2; D gene: NA; CDR3 protein: CASSSGADYGYTF; CDR3 DNA: TGTGCCAGCAGTTCTGGGGCAGACTATGGCTACACCTTC
clone size: NA; V gene: TRBV9; J gene: TRBJ1-5; D gene: TRBD1; CDR3 protein: CASSAGGGGSQPQHF; CDR3 DNA: TGTGCCAGCAGCGCCGGGGGAGGGGGCAGTCAGCCCCAGCATTTT
clone size: NA; V gene: TRBV30; J gene: TRBJ1-4; D gene: TRBD1; CDR3 protein: CALDRGEGKLFF; CDR3 DNA: TGTGCCTTAGACAGGGGGGAGGGAAAACTGTTTTTT
clone size: NA; V gene: TRBV5-1; J gene: TRBJ1-3; D gene: TRBD1; CDR3 protein: CASSLTGESGNTIYF; CDR3 DNA: TGCGCCAGCAGCCTGACAGGGGAATCTGGAAACACCATATATTTT
clone size: few; V gene: TRBV13; J gene: TRBJ2-7; D gene: NA; CDR3 protein: CASSLAAFSPSYEQYF; CDR3 DNA: TGTGCCAGCAGCTTAGCAGCGTTCTCCCCCTCCTACGAGCAGTACTTC
clone size: many; V gene: TRBV9; J gene: TRBJ2-3; D gene: TRBD1; CDR3 protein: CASSRDSVTDTQYF; CDR3 DNA: TGTGCCAGCAGCCGGGACAGCGTCACAGATACGCAGTATTTT
clone size: NA; V gene: TRBV4-3; J gene: TRBJ1-4; D gene: TRBD1; CDR3 protein: CASSQQGGQGGEKLFF; CDR3 DNA: TGCGCCAGCAGCCAACAAGGAGGACAGGGAGGTGAAAAACTGTTTTTT
clone size: NA; V gene: TRBV25-1; J gene: TRBJ2-6; D gene: NA; CDR3 protein: CASSGGQPSGANVLTF; CDR3 DNA: TGTGCCAGCAGTGGGGGCCAACCATCTGGGGCCAACGTCCTGACTTTC
clone size: NA; V gene: TRBV28; J gene: TRBJ1-6; D gene: TRBD1; CDR3 protein: CASRGEYQGALSNSPLHF; CDR3 DNA: TGTGCCAGCAGAGGGGAATATCAGGGGGCCCTCAGTAATTCACCCCTCCACTTT
clone size: large; V gene: TRBV19; J gene: TRBJ2-7; D gene: TRBD1; CDR3 protein: CASSIRGTGVIPYEQYF; CDR3 DNA: TGTGCCAGTAGTATACGGGGGACAGGGGTAATCCCCTACGAGCAGTACTTC
clone size: once; V gene: TRBV6-5; J gene: TRBJ1-6; D gene: NA; CDR3 protein: CASSRGGSPLHF; CDR3 DNA: TGTGCCAGCAGTCGTGGTGGCTCACCCCTCCACTTT
clone size: NA; V gene: TRBV18; J gene: TRBJ2-2; D gene: TRBD1; CDR3 protein: CASSPDRITGELFF; CDR3 DNA: TGTGCCAGCTCACCGGACAGGATTACCGGGGAGCTGTTTTTT
clone size: few; V gene: TRBV9; J gene: TRBJ2-2; D gene: TRBD1; CDR3 protein: CASSLGTGANTGELFF; CDR3 DNA: TGTGCCAGCAGCTTGGGGACAGGGGCGAACACCGGGGAGCTGTTTTTT
clone size: few; V gene: TRBV5-5; J gene: TRBJ2-7; D gene: NA; CDR3 protein: CASSFASIGWDKHSNEQYF; CDR3 DNA: TGTGCCAGCAGCTTTGCGTCGATTGGGTGGGACAAGCATTCTAACGAGCAGTACTTC
clone size: NA; V gene: TRBV6-6; J gene: TRBJ2-5; D gene: NA; CDR3 protein: CASSPSDRGTSETQYF; CDR3 DNA: TGTGCCAGCAGTCCTTCCGACAGGGGGACTAGTGAGACCCAGTACTTC
clone size: NA; V gene: TRBV28; J gene: TRBJ2-1; D gene: TRBD2; CDR3 protein: CASSLLGLAGGPNEQFF; CDR3 DNA: TGTGCCAGCAGTTTATTGGGACTAGCGGGAGGGCCCAATGAGCAGTTCTTC
clone size: few; V gene: TRBV13; J gene: TRBJ1-2; D gene: TRBD1; CDR3 protein: CASSLRQGGIGYTF; CDR3 DNA: TGTGCCAGCAGCTTACGGCAGGGGGGTATAGGCTACACCTTC
clone size: NA; V gene: TRBV28; J gene: TRBJ2-7; D gene: TRBD2; CDR3 protein: CASRSTGGSYEQYF; CDR3 DNA: TGTGCCAGCAGGTCGACGGGGGGCTCCTACGAGCAGTACTTC